These 15 T cell receptor beta chains were sequenced from one sample in a study of beta chain features in type 1 diabetes. Findings of the study overall: People with Type 1 diabetes carried modestly yet significantly shorter TCRB CDR3s in all four CD4+ subsets.

No antigen has been assigned to these receptors. cDNA synthesis used the whole RNA isolate, giving expressed TCRB sequences. The assay was immunoSEQ multiplex PCR, and TCRdb's table has in-frame clones only and misses some. The data show over 300,000 clones, roughly 9% seen once. Sequenced: central memory CD4+ T cells from blood. Receptor source: a man aged 30 to 45 with type 1 diabetes.

In this sample, this clone turned up a few times. The V call is TRBV29-1, the J call TRBJ2-1; weak D call: TRBD2 (7 bases). The CDR3 has 15 residues. The germline CDR1 and CDR2 sequences are SQVTM and ANQGSEA. Trimming removed 6 bases from V and 0 bases from J, with 15 bases in between. CDR3 amino acids: CSVVGGPSSYNEQFF. The CDR3 nucleotides are TGCAGCGTCGTCGGGGGGCCGAGCTCCTACAATGAGCAGTTCTTC.

This clone came up a few times. The chain combines TRBV29-1 with TRBJ2-1; TRBD1 matches 9 bases. The CDR3 is 15 amino acids. Losses at the gene ends were 7 bases for V and 5 bases for J; bases not matched to a gene: 12. From germline, CDR1 is SQVTM and CDR2 ANQGSEA. The chain's CDR3 is CSATPGTGSNNEQFF. CDR3 sequence (DNA): TGCAGCGCTACCCCCGGGACAGGGTCGAACAATGAGCAGTTCTTC.

This clone was seen only a few times. The chain recombines TRBV7-9 with TRBJ2-5; D is uncertain. Germline CDR1 and CDR2: SEHNR and FQNEAQ (reference sequence). V shed 3 bases and J shed 2 bases, with 10 bases lying between them. There are 14 residues in the CDR3. CDR3 protein: CASSLRMDQETQYF. The CDR3 DNA follows: TGTGCCAGCAGCTTGCGAATGGATCAAGAGACCCAGTACTTC.

This clone has a handful of counts. The V and J genes are TRBV28 and TRBJ2-7, with a tentative D call TRBD1 (6 bases). Trimming removed 5 bases at V and 0 bases at J, with 14 bases between. In germline, CDR1 is MDHEN, CDR2 SYDVKM. The CDR3 totals 15 residues. Here the CDR3 reads CASSTLGRGSYEQYF. The DNA of the CDR3 is TGTGCCAGCAGTACCTTGGGCAGGGGCTCCTACGAGCAGTACTTC. Supplemented by reference TRBV28 and TRBJ2-7, the full variable domain reads DVKVTQSSRYLVKRTGEKVFLECVQDMDHENMFWYRQDPGLGLRLIYFSYDVKMKEKGDIPEGYSVSREKKERFSLILESASTNQTSMYLCASSTLGRGSYEQYFGPGTRLTVT.

The chain recombines TRBV5-1 with TRBJ2-3; TRBD2 matches at 9 bases. V shed 3 bases, J shed 6 bases, and the junction held 11 bases outside the gene matches. The CDR3 runs 16 residues. CDR1 is SGHRS, CDR2 YFSETQ, per germline. CDR3 region: CASSSLAGGRSDTQYF. CDR3 sequence (DNA): TGCGCCAGCAGCTCCCTGGCGGGGGGGCGTTCGGATACGCAGTATTTT.

This clone was observed many times. The DNA of the CDR3 is TGTGCCAGCAGTAAGGGACAGGGAGCGATGGATGAGCAGTTCTTC. The encoded protein is CASSKGQGAMDEQFF. V usage is TRBV6-4 and J usage is TRBJ2-1; 9 bases match TRBD1. V trimming: 5 bases; J trimming: 8 bases; junction bases outside the gene matches: 10. The CDR3 totals 15 residues. Germline loops: CDR1 MRHNA, CDR2 SNTAGT.

The chain joins TRBV18 to TRBJ2-3, with 11 bases identical to TRBD2. Germline V gene data show CDR1 as KGHSH and CDR2 as LQKENI. After removal of 1 base from V and 4 bases from J, the junction contained 7 bases not matched to a gene. CDR3 length: 17 amino acids. The CDR3 is CASSPLLPSGGPDTQYF. For the CDR3, the DNA is TGTGCCAGCTCACCACTTCTTCCTAGCGGGGGGCCAGATACGCAGTATTTT.

V and J are TRBV7-9 and TRBJ2-1; D remains unclear. V was clipped by 3 bases and J by 5 bases, with 11 bases between them. Germline V CDR1 and CDR2: SEHNR, FQNEAQ (reference sequence). This CDR3 is built from 14 residues. CDR3 residues: CASSFPGFHNEQFF. The CDR3 DNA follows: TGTGCCAGCAGCTTCCCCGGGTTTCACAATGAGCAGTTCTTC.

The chain is built from TRBV18 and TRBJ1-2; 9 bases are shared with TRBD1. Germline V gene lookup returns CDR1 KGHSH and CDR2 LQKENI. The junction had 3 bases not matched to a gene; V was cut back by 2 bases and J by 5 bases. The CDR3 covers 14 residues. This chain's CDR3 is CASSPSDRGYGYTF. DNA of the CDR3: TGTGCCAGCTCACCAAGCGACAGGGGGTATGGCTACACCTTC.

V and J are TRBV2 and TRBJ2-5; 11 positions agree with TRBD2. Losses at the gene ends were 6 bases for V and 4 bases for J; bases not matched to a gene: 7. The CDR3 runs 15 residues. Germline V gene lookup returns CDR1 SNHLY and CDR2 FYNNEI. In nucleotides, the CDR3 is TGTGCCAGCAGACGGGGACTAGCGGACCTAGAGACCCAGTACTTC. It specifies CASRRGLADLETQYF.

The genes are TRBV7-2 and TRBJ2-5; D is unclear. CDR3 length: 15 amino acids. Germline V gene data show CDR1 as SGHTA and CDR2 as FQGNSA. Trimming removed 5 bases from V and 2 bases from J, with 15 bases in between. The CDR3, as DNA: TGTGCCAGCAGCCCTCGGCGGCTAACACAAGAGACCCAGTACTTC. This encodes CASSPRRLTQETQYF.

The chain links TRBV30 to TRBJ1-3; TRBD1 matches at 10 bases. V dropped 5 bases and J dropped 4; count of bases not matched to a gene: 5. The CDR3 loop spans 14 amino acids. Germline V gene data show CDR1 as GTSNPN and CDR2 as SVGIG (reference sequence). In DNA, the CDR3 is TGTGCCTGGGCAGACAGGGGGCTGGGAAACACCATATATTTT. Its translation: CAWADRGLGNTIYF.

This clone was picked up a small number of times. This chain uses TRBV5-6 with TRBJ2-2, with a tentative D call TRBD1 (5 bases). Trimming took 3 bases from V and 8 from J, leaving 8 bases between them. The CDR3 has 12 amino acids. Germline CDR1 and CDR2: SGHDT and YYEEEE. This CDR3 is CASSWTRGELFF. CDR3 DNA: TGTGCCAGCAGCTGGACACGGGGGGAGCTGTTTTTT.

The chain has TRBV7-9 and TRBJ1-1; 8 nucleotides align to TRBD1. Germline V CDR1 and CDR2: SEHNR, FQNEAQ (reference sequence). The length of the CDR3 is 13 residues. The V segment lost 7 bases and the J segment 3 bases; nucleotides outside the gene matches: 4. DNA of the CDR3: TGTGCCAGCACCCTGGACAGGGACACTGAAGCTTTCTTT. It specifies CASTLDRDTEAFF.

This clone has more than one count but fewer than ten. The CDR3 protein is CASSEATGEQPQHF. The CDR3 DNA reads TGTGCCAGCAGTGAAGCGACAGGGGAACAGCCCCAGCATTTT. This chain uses TRBV2 with TRBJ1-5; 8 bases agree with TRBD1. The germline CDR1 and CDR2 sequences are SNHLY and FYNNEI. The CDR3 extends over 14 amino acids. Germline trimming cut 0 bases from V and 7 bases from J; bases unmatched to any gene: 2.